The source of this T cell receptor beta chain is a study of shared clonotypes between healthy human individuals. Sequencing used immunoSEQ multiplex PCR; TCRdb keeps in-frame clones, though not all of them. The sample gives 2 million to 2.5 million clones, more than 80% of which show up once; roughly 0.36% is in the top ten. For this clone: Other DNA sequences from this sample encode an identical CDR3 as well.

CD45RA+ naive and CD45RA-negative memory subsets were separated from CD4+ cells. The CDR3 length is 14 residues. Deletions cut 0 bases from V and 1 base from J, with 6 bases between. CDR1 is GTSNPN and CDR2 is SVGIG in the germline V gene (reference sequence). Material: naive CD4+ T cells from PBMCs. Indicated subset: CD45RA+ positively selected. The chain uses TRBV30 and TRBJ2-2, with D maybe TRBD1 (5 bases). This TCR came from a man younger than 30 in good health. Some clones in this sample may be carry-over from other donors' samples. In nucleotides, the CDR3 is TGTGCCTGGAGTGTAAGGGGGAACACCGGGGAGCTGTTTTTT. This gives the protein CAWSVRGNTGELFF.